What follows describes a single T cell receptor (beta chain). As yet, its antigen is unknown. The data were taken from a study of shared clonotypes between healthy human individuals. Using immunoSEQ multiplex PCR, the repertoire was profiled, and TCRdb retains in-frame clones only, with some absent. Among 1.6 million or so clones listed, approximately 97% were seen once. Study conclusions and caveats: Sampling covered blood only; tissue repertoires likely differ.

Donation came from healthy HIV-negative adults that had no recent acute infections or vaccinations. Sequencing was done on a sample of naive CD4+ T cells sorted from blood. The subset is: CD45RA+ positively selected. This TCR derives from a man aged 30-40 years in good health.

The DNA for the CDR3 is TGTGCCATCATCAGGGACAGGGGGTCCTACGAGCAGTACTTC. It specifies CAIIRDRGSYEQYF. The J gene is TRBJ2-7, the V gene TRBV28; TRBD1 agrees at 11 bases. The CDR3 is 14 residues long. Trimming removed 10 bases from V and 1 base from J; junction bases left unmatched: 6. From germline, CDR1 is MDHEN and CDR2 SYDVKM.